Shown below are 5 T cell receptor beta chains from a single sample sequenced in a study of T cell repertoires in cytomegalovirus infection. No antigen has been assigned to these receptors. TCRdb ran MiXCR on the reads and lists one entry per CDR3 protein. In the table there are 90,000 to 130,000 distinct CDR3 sequences, 9.5% to 13% of which are singletons. Sample: PBMCs, sequenced either directly or after in vitro stimulation (not recorded which). The receptors here all came from a human donor in good health (CMV status not recorded). Some clones in this sample may be carry-over from other donors' samples.

The sample holds many counts of this clonotype. This chain connects TRBV24-1 to TRBJ2-5; D gene unclear. The CDR3 is 14 amino acids. With 1 base removed from V and 4 bases from J, the gap between germline ends came to 9 bases. Per germline, CDR1 KGHDR and CDR2 SFDVKD. CDR3 coding DNA: TGTGCCACCAGTGATTTTGGAGCAGGAGAGACCCAGTACTTC. This gives the protein CATSDFGAGETQYF.

This clonotype showed up just a few times. The CDR3 nucleotides are TGTGCCAGCAGCTTGGGCGGTAGCGGGCCTACAGATACGCAGTATTTT. This translates into CASSLGGSGPTDTQYF. The chain uses TRBV5-8 and TRBJ2-3, with 7 positions matching TRBD2. CDR3 size: 16 residues. The germline V gene encodes CDR1 SGHTS and CDR2 YDEGEE. Trimming cost V 0 bases and J 3 bases; bases outside gene matches: 7. Using reference TRBV5-8 and TRBJ2-3 for the parts outside the CDR3, the full variable domain is EAGVTQSPTHLIKTRGQQATLRCSPISGHTSVYWYQQALGLGLQFLLWYDEGEERNRGNFPPRFSGRQFPNYSSELNVNALELEDSALYLCASSLGGSGPTDTQYFGPGTRLTVL.

This clonotype was detected ten times or more. The chain has TRBV4-1 and TRBJ2-2, with 7 bases fitting TRBD2. From germline, CDR1 is MGHRA and CDR2 YSYEKL. The ends lost 3 bases at V and 2 bases at J; junction bases unmatched: 6. The CDR3 totals 16 residues. The CDR3 region is CASSHVAGVNTGELFF. In nucleotides, the CDR3 is TGCGCCAGCAGCCATGTCGCGGGAGTTAACACCGGGGAGCTGTTTTTT.

This clonotype was seen repeatedly, ten times or more. This chain connects TRBV7-2 to TRBJ2-3; D tentatively reads TRBD1 or TRBD2 (5 bases each). CDR3 size: 18 residues. Germline V CDR1 and CDR2: SGHTA, FQGNSA. The ends were cut back, 0 bases at V and 4 bases at J, with 20 bases in the middle. The CDR3 DNA sequence: TGTGCCAGCAGCTTAGCTGCCCCACTAGGCCCCAGGGCAGATACGCAGTATTTT. Encoded protein: CASSLAAPLGPRADTQYF.

The table lists this clonotype with a few counts. The genes are TRBV27 and TRBJ1-1, with TRBD1 matching over 7 bases. The trim removed 2 bases at V and 4 bases at J, leaving 13 bases unmatched. The CDR3 is 17 amino acids. Germline V gives CDR1 MNHEY, CDR2 SMNVEV (reference sequence). Written as DNA, the CDR3 is TGTGCCAGCAGTTTAAGGGGAGGGGGCGAGTTGGTCACTGAAGCTTTCTTT. It yields the protein CASSLRGGGELVTEAFF.